The sequence of this T cell receptor beta chain was determined in a study of T cells after yellow fever vaccination. Study overall: For low cell numbers, libraries were made with SMART-Seq v4 Ultra Low Input.

Researchers made TCR cDNA using 5'RACE template switching, and this step added a universal primer site and UMIs. From the 5' RACE reads, TCRdb called clonotypes with MiXCR, one entry per CDR3 protein. This table has a few hundred thousand distinct CDR3 sequences, roughly 17% appearing once. Here the sequenced sample was PBMCs, taken about 5 days after the first yellow fever vaccination. The source is a man aged 18 to 30 who received the YFV17D yellow fever vaccine.

CDR3: CSVEDLPGQGREGELFF. In nucleotides, the CDR3 is TGCAGCGTTGAAGATCTTCCGGGACAGGGGAGGGAAGGGGAGCTGTTTTTT. The genes are TRBV29-1 and TRBJ2-2; 10 bases agree with TRBD1. Germline V gives CDR1 SQVTM, CDR2 ANQGSEA. This CDR3 is 17 amino acids long. V shed 0 bases and J 8 bases; nucleotides not matched to a gene: 12.